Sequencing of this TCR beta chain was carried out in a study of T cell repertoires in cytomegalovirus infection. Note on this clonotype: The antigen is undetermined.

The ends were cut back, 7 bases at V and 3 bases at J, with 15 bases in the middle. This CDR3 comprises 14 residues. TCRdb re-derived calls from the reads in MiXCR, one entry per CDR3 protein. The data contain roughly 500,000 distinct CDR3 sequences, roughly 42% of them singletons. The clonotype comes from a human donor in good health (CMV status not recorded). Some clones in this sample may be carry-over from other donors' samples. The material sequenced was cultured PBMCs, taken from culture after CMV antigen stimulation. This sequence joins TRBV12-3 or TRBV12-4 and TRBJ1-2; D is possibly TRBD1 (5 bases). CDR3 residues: CASTWAGQDYGYTF. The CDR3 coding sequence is TGTGCCAGCACCTGGGCGGGGCAAGACTATGGCTACACCTTC.